Included here is one TCR beta chain sequence, with context. Assay used: immunoSEQ multiplex PCR; TCRdb lists only in-frame clones, some missing. Found here are approximately 560 clones, roughly nine tenths of them singletons; the top ten hold more than 7.5%. The source of the sample is a study of brain metastases from non-small cell lung cancer. With 5 bases clipped from V and 10 bases from J, the junction kept 9 bases outside the gene matches. CDR1 is LNHDA, CDR2 SQIVND, per germline (reference sequence). This CDR3 has 13 residues. The chain carries TRBV19 and TRBJ1-1; TRBD1 aligns across 8 bases. Sequencing was done on a sample of tissue from a brain metastasis. The TCR sequence derives from a donor over 35 with non-small cell lung cancer. The CDR3 spells CASSLQGGLRAFF. The CDR3, as DNA: TGTGCCAGTAGTCTACAGGGGGGTCTAAGAGCTTTCTTT.